The clone carrying this TCR beta chain rates as medium-sized (0.01 to 0.1%). What was amplified from RNA transcripts were TCR beta CDR3 regions. HTBI primers were the set used in a first-round RT-PCR of the TCR CDR3. TCRdb called the multiplex PCR reads again in MiXCR, with one record for every CDR3 protein. Among about 24,000 distinct CDR3 sequences, approximately 54% were seen once, and the ten largest hold roughly 25%. Diagnostic assessment was based on clinical symptoms, serum thyroxine and TRAb, thyroid ultrasound and orbital computed tomography. Over 9 ml of fresh peripheral blood supplied the PBMCs. The CDR3 runs to 14 residues. CDR1 and CDR2 (germline): SGHNT, YYREEE (reference sequence). V dropped 5 bases and J dropped 5 bases, with 16 bases sitting between them. The data are from a study of T cells in Graves' hyperthyroidism and ophthalmopathy.

This clonotype originated in a woman in her thirties or forties with Graves' hyperthyroidism that later progressed to Graves' ophthalmopathy. Input material: blood. V gene TRBV5-4 combines with J gene TRBJ2-5; no clear D gene. The CDR3 sequence: CASSLNTQTETQYF. CDR3 DNA sequence: TGTGCCAGCAGTTTAAACACACAGACGGAGACCCAGTACTTC.